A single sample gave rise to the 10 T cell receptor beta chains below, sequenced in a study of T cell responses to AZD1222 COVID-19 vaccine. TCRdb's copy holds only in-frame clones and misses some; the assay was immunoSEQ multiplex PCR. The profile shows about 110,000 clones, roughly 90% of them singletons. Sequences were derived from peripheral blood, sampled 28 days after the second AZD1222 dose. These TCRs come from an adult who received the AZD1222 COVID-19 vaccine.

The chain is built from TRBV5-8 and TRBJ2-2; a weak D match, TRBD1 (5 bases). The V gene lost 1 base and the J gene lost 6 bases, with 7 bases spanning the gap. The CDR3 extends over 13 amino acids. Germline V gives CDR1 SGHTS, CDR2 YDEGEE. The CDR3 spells CASSLTGAGELFF. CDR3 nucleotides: TGTGCCAGCAGCTTGACAGGCGCCGGGGAGCTGTTTTTT. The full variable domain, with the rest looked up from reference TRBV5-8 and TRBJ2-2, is EAGVTQSPTHLIKTRGQQATLRCSPISGHTSVYWYQQALGLGLQFLLWYDEGEERNRGNFPPRFSGRQFPNYSSELNVNALELEDSALYLCASSLTGAGELFFGEGSRLTVL.

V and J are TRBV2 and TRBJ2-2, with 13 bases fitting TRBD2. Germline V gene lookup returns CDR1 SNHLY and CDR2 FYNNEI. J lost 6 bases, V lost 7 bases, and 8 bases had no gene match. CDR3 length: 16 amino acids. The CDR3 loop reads CASNGRGLAGPGELFF. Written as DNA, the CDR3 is TGTGCCAGCAACGGACGGGGACTAGCGGGGCCCGGGGAGCTGTTTTTT.

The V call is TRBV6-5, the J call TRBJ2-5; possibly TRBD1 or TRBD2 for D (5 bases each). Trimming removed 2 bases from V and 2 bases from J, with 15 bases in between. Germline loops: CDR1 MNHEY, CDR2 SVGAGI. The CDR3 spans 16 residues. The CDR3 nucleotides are TGTGCCAGCAGTTACGGATCGGGGCAAACTCAAGAGACCCAGTACTTC. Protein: CASSYGSGQTQETQYF.

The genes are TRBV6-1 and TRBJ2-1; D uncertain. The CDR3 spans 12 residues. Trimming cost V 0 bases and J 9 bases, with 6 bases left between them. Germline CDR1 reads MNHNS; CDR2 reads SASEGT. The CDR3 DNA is TGTGCCAGCAGTGAAGCGCGGTTTGAGCAGTTCTTC. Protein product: CASSEARFEQFF.

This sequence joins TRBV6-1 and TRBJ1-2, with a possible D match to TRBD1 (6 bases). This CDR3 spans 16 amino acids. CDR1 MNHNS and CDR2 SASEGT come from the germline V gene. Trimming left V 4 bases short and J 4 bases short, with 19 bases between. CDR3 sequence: CASSASGTQALYGYTF. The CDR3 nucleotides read TGTGCCAGCAGTGCCTCCGGGACACAGGCTCTCTATGGCTACACCTTC.

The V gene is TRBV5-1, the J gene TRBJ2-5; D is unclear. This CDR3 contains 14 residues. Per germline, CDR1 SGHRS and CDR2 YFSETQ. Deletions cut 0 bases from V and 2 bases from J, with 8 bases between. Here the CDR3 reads CASSLAGIQETQYF. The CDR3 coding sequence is TGCGCCAGCAGCTTGGCCGGAATTCAAGAGACCCAGTACTTC.

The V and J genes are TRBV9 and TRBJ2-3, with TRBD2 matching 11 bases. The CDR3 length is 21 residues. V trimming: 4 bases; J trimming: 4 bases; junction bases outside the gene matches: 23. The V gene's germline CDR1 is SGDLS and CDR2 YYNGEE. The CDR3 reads CASSPTPFRIAGGQHPDTQYF. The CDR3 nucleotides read TGTGCCAGCAGCCCCACTCCTTTTAGGATAGCGGGGGGGCAGCACCCAGATACGCAGTATTTT.

The CDR3 nucleotides are TGTGCCAGCAGCTTTAGCGGGGGGGCCGCAGATACGCAGTATTTT. Translation gives CASSFSGGAADTQYF. The V gene is TRBV7-3, the J gene TRBJ2-3, with 11 bases identical to TRBD2. The CDR3 totals 15 residues. V lost 3 bases, J lost 4 bases, and 3 bases stayed unmatched. CDR1 and CDR2 from the germline V gene are SGHTA and FQGTGA.

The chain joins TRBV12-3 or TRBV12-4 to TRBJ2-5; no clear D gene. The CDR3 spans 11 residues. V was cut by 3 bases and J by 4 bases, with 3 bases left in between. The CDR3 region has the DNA TGTGCCAGCAGTTTGATAGAGACCCAGTACTTC. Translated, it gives CASSLIETQYF.

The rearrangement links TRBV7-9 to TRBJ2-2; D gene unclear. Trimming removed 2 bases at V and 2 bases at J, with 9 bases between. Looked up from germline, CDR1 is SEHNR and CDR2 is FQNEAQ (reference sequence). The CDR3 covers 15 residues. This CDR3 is CASSLIVVNTGELFF. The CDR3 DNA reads TGTGCCAGCAGCTTAATAGTGGTAAACACCGGGGAGCTGTTTTTT.